This T cell receptor (beta chain) was sequenced during a study of blood T cell repertoires in COVID-19. Study-wide background: Researchers got acute and convalescent COVID-19 samples from the United States, Italy and Spain.

This clone was observed a single time. Authors' data handling: Estimation of nucleated cell counts was performed using reference gene primer amplification. TCRdb keeps only in-frame clones here, not all; method: immunoSEQ multiplex PCR. The V and J calls and the clone size are those of that table, but D and trimming were determined from the DNA. The data contain approximately 88,000 clones, about 84% of them seen just once; the ten biggest clones take up roughly 15%. V lost 3 bases to trimming and J lost 5 bases; unmatched junction nucleotides: 10. Germline loops: CDR1 MNHEY, CDR2 SVGEGT. This CDR3 region has 16 residues.

Sequenced sample: peripheral blood. The rearrangement links TRBV6-2 or TRBV6-3 to TRBJ2-5; 9 positions agree with TRBD1. This TCR came from a woman in her seventies with acute or convalescent COVID-19. The CDR3 DNA is TGTGCCAGCAGTTATGTGGTCGGGACAGGGAGGGAGACCCAGTACTTC. It codes for CASSYVVGTGRETQYF.